The 3 T cell receptor beta chains below were found in one sample sequenced in a study of beta chain features in type 1 diabetes. TCRB transcripts that were expressed got sequenced, as all of the isolated RNA had been reverse transcribed. This table comes from immunoSEQ multiplex PCR, and its TCRdb copy is limited to in-frame clones, with some not included. The sample has over 150,000 clones, approximately 8.1% seen once. Sequenced: central memory CD4+ T cells from blood. These receptors were obtained from a man younger than 30 in good health.

The CDR3: CASSLERAGPYEQYF. The DNA of the CDR3 is TGTGCCAGCAGCTTAGAGAGGGCGGGTCCCTACGAGCAGTACTTC. The V call is TRBV11-2, the J call TRBJ2-7; a weak D match, TRBD2 (5 bases). CDR3 length: 15 residues. CDR1 and CDR2 from the germline V gene are SGHAT and FQNNGV. V lost 0 bases and J lost 2, with 11 bases in between.

The chain combines TRBV19 with TRBJ2-7, with 8 bases matching TRBD1. The CDR3 is 13 amino acids. The V segment lost 7 bases and the J segment 5 bases; nucleotides outside the gene matches: 7. Germline V gene sequence: CDR1 LNHDA, CDR2 SQIVND (reference sequence). The CDR3 protein is CASIRTGINEQYF. CDR3 DNA: TGTGCCAGTATTAGGACAGGGATCAACGAGCAGTACTTC.

The chain carries TRBV7-2 and TRBJ2-3, with 8 bases aligning to TRBD2. CDR3 length equals 16 residues. CDR1 is SGHTA, CDR2 FQGNSA, per germline. Trimming cost V 5 bases and J 2 bases; bases outside gene matches: 9. This chain's CDR3 is CASSPGGSRYTDTQYF. DNA for the CDR3: TGTGCCAGCAGCCCGGGAGGGTCGCGGTACACAGATACGCAGTATTTT.